In this sample, the clone carrying this T cell receptor beta chain turned up a few times. As yet, its antigen is unknown. The data derive from a study of T cells after yellow fever vaccination. Study-wide background: Preparation of fractions with low cell numbers was performed using SMART-Seq v4 Ultra Low Input. General study points: Post-booster repertoires contained most primary-vaccination clones again (96% CD4, about 88% CD8). Sorted repertoires could include abundant contaminating clonotypes from bulk cells.

CDR3 length equals 17 residues. Between the trimmed V and J ends, which lost 2 bases and 0 bases, there was a span of 12 bases. The V gene's germline CDR1 is SGHRS and CDR2 YFSETQ. TCRdb redid the calling of the 5' RACE reads with MiXCR, one entry per CDR3 protein. There are more than 200,000 distinct CDR3 sequences in the sample; about 3.5% occur only once, and over 15% lies in the top ten. The sample was PBMCs, taken 15 days after the yellow fever booster vaccination. The origin of this receptor is a young man who received the YFV17D yellow fever vaccine. The chain has TRBV5-1 and TRBJ1-6; D uncertain. The CDR3 DNA reads TGCGCCAGCAGCTTTGACCTTTTAAGCTCCTATAATTCACCCCTCCACTTT. Its translation is CASSFDLLSSYNSPLHF.